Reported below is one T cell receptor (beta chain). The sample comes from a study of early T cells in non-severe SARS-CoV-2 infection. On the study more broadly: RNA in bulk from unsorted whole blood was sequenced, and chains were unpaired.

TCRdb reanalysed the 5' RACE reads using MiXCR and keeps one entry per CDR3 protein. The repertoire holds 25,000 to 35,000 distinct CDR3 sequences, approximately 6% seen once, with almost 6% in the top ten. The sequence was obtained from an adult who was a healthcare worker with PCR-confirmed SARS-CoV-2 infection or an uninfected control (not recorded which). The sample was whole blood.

CDR3 nucleotides: TGCAGCGTTGGATCCGGGAACTCTGGAAACACCATATATTTT. Translation gives CSVGSGNSGNTIYF. The J gene is TRBJ1-3, the V gene TRBV29-1; D gene ambiguous. The CDR3 contains 14 residues. Per germline, CDR1 SQVTM and CDR2 ANQGSEA. V shed 4 bases and J shed 0 bases, with 10 bases lying between them.